The 3 T cell receptor beta chains listed next were all sequenced from one sample in a study of vaccination effects on CD4 cells after COVID-19. Culture lasted 10 days before CD4+ T cell isolation. What these receptors recognize is not known. Profiling relied on immunoSEQ multiplex PCR, and the TCRdb table lists in-frame clones only, not all of them. The sample holds over 45,000 clones, approximately 65% seen once. Specimen: CD4+ T cells from PBMCs cultured without peptide, collected before COVID-19 vaccination. The receptor set was obtained from a human donor who received a COVID-19 vaccine.

This clone was observed once. This chain links TRBV24-1 with TRBJ2-5, with no clear D. The CDR3 extends over 13 amino acids. Germline V gives CDR1 KGHDR, CDR2 SFDVKD. The germline V and J ends were trimmed by 1 base and 3 bases, with 5 bases remaining between them. CDR3 nucleotide sequence: TGTGCCACCAGTGATTTAGAGGAAGAGACCCAGTACTTC. Translation: CATSDLEEETQYF.

The chain has TRBV3-1 (or the pseudogene TRBV3-2) and TRBJ2-7; 13 bases line up with TRBD2. Germline CDR1 and CDR2: LGHDT and YNNKEL (reference sequence). V trimming: 2 bases; J trimming: 4 bases; junction bases outside the gene matches: 5. The CDR3 sequence is 16 residues long. The CDR3 nucleotides read TGTGCCAGCAGCCAACCCCCACTAGCGGGAGGGTACGAGCAGTACTTC. Translated, it gives CASSQPPLAGGYEQYF.

This sequence joins TRBV3-1 (or the pseudogene TRBV3-2) and TRBJ2-7; D is perhaps TRBD1 (5 bases). The V end was cut by 4 bases, the J end by 1 base, with 11 bases between. The CDR3 runs to 14 residues. CDR1 is LGHDT and CDR2 is YNNKEL in the germline V gene (reference sequence). This CDR3 is CASSPAPGSYEQYF. CDR3 DNA sequence: TGTGCCAGCAGCCCCGCCCCAGGGTCCTACGAGCAGTACTTC.